This TCR beta chain was sequenced in a study of T cell responses to AZD1222 COVID-19 vaccine. Whole-study results and caveats: Along spike, vaccine-associated CD4 TCRs were found throughout, with dominance at 160-218 and 743-854. Donor demographics were predominantly white British with a female majority; clonal diversity may be underestimated. Close to half of spike-specific TCRs reportedly recognize unmutated variant regions.

This clone was seen just once. Its antigen is still unknown. Assay: immunoSEQ multiplex PCR; the TCRdb copy retains only in-frame clones and omits some. The table has approximately 76,000 clones, 70% to 90% seen once; the top ten hold around 20%. CDR3 length equals 13 residues. The V gene lost 6 bases and the J gene lost 6 bases, with 11 bases spanning the gap. CDR1 KGHSH and CDR2 LQKENI come from the germline V gene. Material: peripheral blood, obtained on day 0 of AZD1222 vaccination. This clonotype was obtained from an adult in good health. The chain recombines TRBV18 with TRBJ2-2; no reliable D call. This CDR3 is CASSTTVAGELFF. CDR3 sequence (DNA): TGTGCCAGCTCGACGACGGTTGCCGGGGAGCTGTTTTTT.